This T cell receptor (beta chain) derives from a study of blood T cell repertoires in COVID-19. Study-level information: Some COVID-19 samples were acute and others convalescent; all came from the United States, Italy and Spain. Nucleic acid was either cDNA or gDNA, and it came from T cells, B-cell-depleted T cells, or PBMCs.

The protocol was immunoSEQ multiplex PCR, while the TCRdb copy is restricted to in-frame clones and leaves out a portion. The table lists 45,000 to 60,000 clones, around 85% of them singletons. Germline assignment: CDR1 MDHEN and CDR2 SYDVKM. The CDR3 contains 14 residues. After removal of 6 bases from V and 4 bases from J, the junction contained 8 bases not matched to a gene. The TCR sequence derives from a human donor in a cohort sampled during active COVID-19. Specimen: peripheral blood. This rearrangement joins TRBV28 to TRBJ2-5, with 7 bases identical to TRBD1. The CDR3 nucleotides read TGTGCCAGCAGCCGTACAGCAGGGGGAGAGACCCAGTACTTC. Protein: CASSRTAGGETQYF.